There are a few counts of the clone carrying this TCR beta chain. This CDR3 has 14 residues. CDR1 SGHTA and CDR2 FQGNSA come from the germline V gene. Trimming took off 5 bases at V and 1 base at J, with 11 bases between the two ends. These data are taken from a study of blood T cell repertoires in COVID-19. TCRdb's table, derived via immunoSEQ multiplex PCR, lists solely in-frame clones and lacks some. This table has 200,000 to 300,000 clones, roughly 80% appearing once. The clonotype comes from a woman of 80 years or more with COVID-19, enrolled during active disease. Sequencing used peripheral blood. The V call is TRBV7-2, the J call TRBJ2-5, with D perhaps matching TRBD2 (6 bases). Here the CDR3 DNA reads TGTGCCAGCAGCGGAGGAGGGGTCCAAGAGACCCAGTACTTC. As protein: CASSGGGVQETQYF.